Below are 28 T cell receptor beta chains sequenced from a single sample in a study of response to subunit inactivated influenza vaccine. TCRdb ran MiXCR on the RT-PCR reads and lists one entry per CDR3 protein. The sample lists about 570,000 distinct CDR3 sequences, 10% to 15% occurring once. The sample in question was PBMCs from blood, obtained on the day of vaccination. All receptors come from a man between 50 and 59 years old who received an inactivated influenza vaccine.

This chain connects TRBV18 to TRBJ2-1; 13 nucleotides align to TRBD2. The CDR3 runs 18 residues. V lost 2 bases to trimming and J lost 13 bases; unmatched junction nucleotides: 17. Germline-derived CDR1 and CDR2 are KGHSH and LQKENI. The CDR3 sequence is CASSPSQQGLAGRSGQFF. The CDR3 region has the DNA TGTGCCAGCTCACCATCGCAGCAGGGACTAGCGGGGCGGTCTGGTCAGTTCTTC.

This clonotype was found many times. The rearrangement links TRBV11-2 to TRBJ2-7, with TRBD2 matching over 10 bases. The V and J ends lost 5 bases and 3 bases, in that order; junction bases with no gene match: 10. The CDR3 contains 16 residues. The germline V gene encodes CDR1 SGHAT and CDR2 FQNNGV. The CDR3 loop is CASSPFPSGGDYEQYF. CDR3 nucleotide sequence: TGTGCCAGCAGCCCCTTCCCCAGCGGGGGGGACTACGAGCAGTACTTC.

Many counts were recorded for this clonotype. The chain recombines TRBV12-3 or TRBV12-4 with TRBJ2-1, with 11 bases aligning to TRBD2. CDR3 size: 16 residues. Unmatched junction bases numbered 14, after V lost 7 bases and J lost 9 bases. This CDR3 reads CASTPRASGGLGEQFF. In nucleotides, the CDR3 is TGTGCCAGCACCCCCCGGGCTAGCGGGGGGTTAGGTGAGCAGTTCTTC.

This clonotype has a handful of counts. V gene TRBV7-9 combines with J gene TRBJ2-1; 8 bases map to TRBD2. V lost 4 bases and J lost 3; bases outside the gene matches: 8. Per germline, CDR1 SEHNR and CDR2 FQNEAQ (reference sequence). CDR3 size: 16 residues. The CDR3 sequence: CASSSSLAELYNEQFF. CDR3 bases: TGTGCCAGCAGCTCCTCACTAGCGGAGCTCTACAATGAGCAGTTCTTC. Supplemented by reference TRBV7-9 and TRBJ2-1, the full variable domain reads DTGVSQNPRHKITKRGQNVTFRCDPISEHNRLYWYRQTLGQGPEFLTYFQNEAQLEKSRLLSDRFSAERPKGSFSTLEIQRTEQGDSAMYLCASSSSLAELYNEQFFGPGTRLTVL.

This clonotype showed up just a few times. V usage is TRBV5-6 and J usage is TRBJ2-1; 14 positions agree with TRBD2. The trim removed 4 bases at V and 9 bases at J, leaving 6 bases unmatched. Germline values: CDR1 SGHDT, CDR2 YYEEEE. This CDR3 has 15 amino acids. CDR3 residues: CASSPGLAGGSEQFF. In nucleotides, the CDR3 is TGTGCCAGCAGCCCAGGACTAGCGGGAGGCAGTGAGCAGTTCTTC.

In this sample, this clonotype turned up many times. This chain links TRBV10-3 with TRBJ1-1; D gene ambiguous. The CDR3 extends over 14 amino acids. The germline V gene has CDR1 ENHRY and CDR2 SYGVKD. Between the trimmed V and J ends, which lost 6 bases and 1 base, there was a span of 12 bases. CDR3 loop: CAIRKHTANTEAFF. As DNA, the CDR3 is TGTGCCATCAGGAAGCACACGGCGAACACTGAAGCTTTCTTT.

This clonotype has ten or more counts. The rearrangement links TRBV4-3 to TRBJ2-7; 7 bases match TRBD1. This CDR3 has 16 residues. Germline V lookup: CDR1 LGHNA, CDR2 YSLEER. The V gene end was trimmed by 0 bases and the J gene end by 2 bases; junction bases not matched to a gene: 7. In nucleotides, the CDR3 is TGCGCCAGCAGCCAAGATGGGGACAGTCTAACCTACGAGCAGTACTTC. Protein: CASSQDGDSLTYEQYF.

Regarding this clonotype: Its ends do not fully match the called genes, so a read error is possible. The genes are TRBV6-2 or TRBV6-3 and TRBJ2-2; 8 nucleotides agree with TRBD1. This CDR3 has 16 amino acids. The germline gives CDR1 MNHEY, CDR2 SVGEGT. The CDR3: CASRLAGQGNSGELFF. As DNA, the CDR3 is TGTGCCAGCAGGTTGGCAGGACAGGGTAACAGCGGGGAGCTGTTTTTT.

V gene TRBV27 combines with J gene TRBJ2-2; D perhaps matches TRBD2 (5 bases). Germline assignment: CDR1 MNHEY and CDR2 SMNVEV (reference sequence). There are 15 residues in the CDR3. The ends were cut back, 3 bases at V and 5 bases at J, with 13 bases in the middle. The CDR3 region is CASSFVGVRTGELFF. CDR3 in DNA: TGTGCCAGCAGTTTCGTGGGAGTACGTACCGGGGAGCTGTTTTTT.

The chain carries TRBV6-1 and TRBJ1-1; D unresolved. Trimming shortened V by 6 bases and J by 6 bases, and 14 bases separated the two germline ends. The length of the CDR3 is 13 residues. The V gene's germline CDR1 is MNHNS and CDR2 SASEGT. The CDR3 loop is CASRVGSLAEAFF. CDR3 sequence (DNA): TGTGCCAGCAGGGTAGGGTCTCTAGCTGAAGCTTTCTTT.

The chain joins TRBV28 to TRBJ1-3, with a weak D call TRBD1 (5 bases). The CDR3 runs to 17 residues. V was cut by 5 bases and J by 0 bases, with 17 bases left in between. The germline CDR1 and CDR2 sequences are MDHEN and SYDVKM. CDR3 amino acids: CASSRSGGVRSGNTIYF. The CDR3 DNA sequence: TGTGCCAGCAGTCGCTCCGGAGGGGTCCGCTCTGGAAACACCATATATTTT.

In its sample, this clonotype was seen a few times. For the CDR3, the DNA is TGTGCCAGCAGCCAGAAACTCACCGAGGGGGAGCTGTTTTTT. The encoded protein is CASSQKLTEGELFF. The V gene is TRBV3-1, the J gene TRBJ2-2; the D is unclear. The germline V gene encodes CDR1 LGHDT and CDR2 YNNKEL (reference sequence). Trimming left V 3 bases short and J 8 bases short, with 13 bases between. CDR3 length: 14 residues.

The table lists this clonotype with a few counts. The CDR3: CASSRNPTGTNSPLHF. CDR3 DNA: TGCGCCAGCAGCCGCAACCCCACAGGGACAAATTCACCCCTCCACTTT. The genes are TRBV4-3 and TRBJ1-6; TRBD1 might be the D (6 bases). Germline V lookup: CDR1 LGHNA, CDR2 YSLEER. This CDR3 contains 16 residues. V was trimmed by 4 bases and J by 7 bases, leaving 17 bases between them.

This clonotype has just a few counts. The CDR3 nucleotides read TGTGCCACCAGCAGACACCCTAGAATGACAGAGTCCCAGGGCGAGCAGTACTTC. It translates to CATSRHPRMTESQGEQYF. This chain connects TRBV15 to TRBJ2-7; D perhaps matches TRBD1 (5 bases). Trimming removed 2 bases from V and 6 bases from J, with 26 bases in between. The CDR3 length is 18 residues. Germline CDR1 and CDR2: LNHNV and YYDKDF (reference sequence).

This clonotype was found a few times. The V call is TRBV12-3 or TRBV12-4, the J call TRBJ2-7, with D maybe TRBD1 (6 bases). The CDR3 runs 14 residues. Between the trimmed V and J ends, which lost 8 bases and 4 bases, there was a span of 18 bases. The CDR3 DNA follows: TGTGCCAGCGGGTACCGGGACACCCAATACGAGCAGTACTTC. Protein product: CASGYRDTQYEQYF.

This clonotype was counted ten times or more. The J gene is TRBJ2-3, the V gene TRBV10-3, with D tentatively TRBD2 (6 bases). This CDR3 has 13 residues. From germline, CDR1 is ENHRY and CDR2 SYGVKD. Deletions cut 8 bases from V and 3 bases from J, with 12 bases between. The CDR3 DNA is TGTGCCATCTGGCCAGGGAGGACAGATACGCAGTATTTT. This sequence encodes CAIWPGRTDTQYF.

This clonotype was counted a few times. The V gene is TRBV2, the J gene TRBJ1-6; D possibly corresponds to TRBD1 (5 bases). V lost 3 bases and J lost 8, with 11 bases in between. Germline-derived CDR1 and CDR2 are SNHLY and FYNNEI. The CDR3 length is 14 residues. In DNA, the CDR3 is TGTGCCAGCAGTGACCAAGGGGTTTATTCACCCCTCCACTTT. Translating it yields CASSDQGVYSPLHF.

This sequence joins TRBV28 and TRBJ2-7; 7 bases are a match to TRBD2. CDR3 size: 15 residues. The trim removed 0 bases at V and 1 base at J, leaving 3 bases unmatched. Germline loops: CDR1 MDHEN, CDR2 SYDVKM. For the CDR3, the DNA is TGTGCCAGCAGTTTATGGGCGGGAGCTTCCTACGAGCAGTACTTC. It is translated as CASSLWAGASYEQYF.

There are a few counts of this clonotype. The gene calls are TRBV7-8 and TRBJ2-2, with D maybe TRBD1 (5 bases). The CDR3 runs to 15 residues. The germline V gene has CDR1 SGHVS and CDR2 FQNEAQ. Trimming took 5 bases from V and 2 from J, leaving 12 bases between them. CDR3 bases: TGTGCCAGCAGCCTAGACAGATTAAACACCGGGGAGCTGTTTTTT. As protein: CASSLDRLNTGELFF.

This clonotype was seen repeatedly, ten times or more. This chain uses TRBV15 with TRBJ1-1; D unresolved. Per germline, CDR1 LNHNV and CDR2 YYDKDF (reference sequence). This CDR3 spans 13 amino acids. The V end was cut by 0 bases, the J end by 7 bases, with 9 bases between. CDR3 DNA: TGTGCCACCAGCAGAGAGGGAAGCAATGAAGCTTTCTTT. Its translation: CATSREGSNEAFF.

On this clonotype: Just one base apart from a much larger clone, this may be a read error. The V and J genes are TRBV7-9 and TRBJ2-2, with D perhaps TRBD1 (5 bases). The ends were cut back, 5 bases at V and 7 bases at J, with 11 bases in the middle. Germline assignment: CDR1 SEHNR and CDR2 FQNEAQ (reference sequence). CDR3 length: 13 amino acids. The CDR3 DNA reads as TGTGCCAGCAGCCGCAGGGTTTTCGGGGAGCTGTTTTTT. Protein sequence: CASSRRVFGELFF.

The V gene is TRBV29-1, the J gene TRBJ1-2; D is undetermined. CDR3 size: 12 residues. With 3 bases removed from V and 7 bases from J, the gap between germline ends came to 12 bases. Germline CDR1 and CDR2: SQVTM and ANQGSEA. In DNA form, the CDR3 reads TGCAGCGTTGACTGGGGTCGCAGTGGCTACACCTTC. Amino acids: CSVDWGRSGYTF.

This clonotype occurred a few times. The V gene is TRBV11-2, the J gene TRBJ2-7; D may be TRBD1 or TRBD2 (5 bases each). Germline CDR1 is SGHAT and CDR2 is FQNNGV. Trimming took 1 base from V and 7 from J, leaving 14 bases between them. The CDR3 extends over 14 amino acids. Here the CDR3 DNA reads TGTGCCAGCAGCTTAGGGGGACCGCTTAAGGAGCAGTACTTC. Its translation: CASSLGGPLKEQYF.

This clonotype was seen a handful of times. The chain recombines TRBV15 with TRBJ2-5; TRBD1 aligns across 8 bases. There are 14 residues in the CDR3. Germline loops: CDR1 LNHNV, CDR2 YYDKDF (reference sequence). The J segment lost 4 bases and the V segment lost 1 base, leaving 2 bases of the junction unmatched. CDR3 residues: CATSRAGQGETQYF. CDR3 coding DNA: TGTGCCACCAGCAGAGCTGGACAGGGAGAGACCCAGTACTTC.

This clonotype was picked up a small number of times. This chain joins TRBV29-1 and TRBJ1-1; TRBD1 is a possible D gene (6 bases). CDR1 and CDR2 from the germline V gene are SQVTM and ANQGSEA. This CDR3 is 18 amino acids long. Trimming removed 7 bases from V and 0 bases from J, with 27 bases in between. As DNA, the CDR3 is TGCAGCGCCCCTGCCGGGGTACAGGGCAGATTGATGAACACTGAAGCTTTCTTT. It is translated as CSAPAGVQGRLMNTEAFF.

V gene TRBV5-1 combines with J gene TRBJ1-1; 9 bases are shared with TRBD1. Germline V gene sequence: CDR1 SGHRS, CDR2 YFSETQ. This CDR3 contains 14 residues. Trimming removed 1 base from V and 7 bases from J; junction bases left unmatched: 5. The CDR3 loop reads CASSLSGQGYEAFF. As DNA, the CDR3 is TGCGCCAGCAGCTTGTCGGGACAGGGTTATGAAGCTTTCTTT.

The V call is TRBV12-3 or TRBV12-4, the J call TRBJ2-1; 11 bases align to TRBD1. The CDR3 runs 14 residues. V lost 10 bases, J lost 9 bases, and 11 bases stayed unmatched. The CDR3 DNA follows: TGTGCCATAACCGGGACAGGGGGTCGAACTGAGCAGTTCTTC. Its protein is CAITGTGGRTEQFF.

This clonotype was picked up a small number of times. This sequence joins TRBV28 and TRBJ2-3, with 10 nucleotides matching TRBD1. Per germline, CDR1 MDHEN and CDR2 SYDVKM. V lost 7 bases and J lost 1; bases outside the gene matches: 20. The CDR3 contains 20 residues. CDR3 residues: CASTMFGFRDRGRGTDTQYF. CDR3 DNA sequence: TGTGCCAGCACCATGTTCGGCTTCCGGGACAGGGGTCGAGGCACAGATACGCAGTATTTT.